This record concerns one T cell receptor beta chain sequence. Its specificity is unknown. These data are taken from a study of T cell responses to AZD1222 COVID-19 vaccine. Study-wide results and caveats: Reports say nearly half of spike-specific TCRs go after unmutated variant regions. Donors, mostly white British, included more females; clonal diversity was possibly underestimated. Only six AZD1222 recipients tested seropositive at baseline.

Libraries were prepared by immunoSEQ multiplex PCR; TCRdb keeps only in-frame clonotypes and omits some of them. This sample has around 140,000 clones, with approximately 93% found just once. The CDR3 covers 17 residues. The V gene end was trimmed by 1 base and the J gene end by 5 bases; junction bases not matched to a gene: 10. In germline, CDR1 is MGHRA, CDR2 YSYEKL. Material: peripheral blood, obtained after recovery from COVID-19. J is TRBJ2-2 and V is TRBV4-1; 7 bases align to TRBD1. The receptor was derived from an adult who had recovered from COVID-19. The CDR3: CASSQGRLGTETGELFF. CDR3 in DNA: TGCGCCAGCAGCCAAGGAAGGTTGGGGACAGAGACCGGGGAGCTGTTTTTT.